Shown below are 11 T cell receptor beta chains from a single sample sequenced in a study of human T cells and chemical hapten exposure. TCRdb passed the RACE reads through MiXCR, listing each CDR3 protein once. There are roughly 84,000 distinct CDR3 sequences in the sample; about 9.4% occur only once, and less than 6.5% lies in the top ten. Time point specified: patch test 2, 6 weeks after DPC sensitization. The treatment: therapeutic diphenylcyclopropenone sensitization with weekly scalp DPC. The specimen was whole blood, collected in connection with sensitization to the hapten diphenylcyclopropenone (DPC). These receptors originate from a woman aged 45-65 years with alopecia areata. Some clones in this sample may be carry-over from other donors' samples.

Ten or more counts support this clonotype. The CDR3 DNA sequence: TGCAGCGGATCTTTCGGCACTGAAGCTTTCTTT. Translated, it gives CSGSFGTEAFF. The V call is TRBV29-1, the J call TRBJ1-1; D remains unclear. Deletions cut 7 bases from V and 4 bases from J, with 10 bases between. CDR1 is SQVTM and CDR2 is ANQGSEA in the germline V gene. The CDR3 totals 11 residues.

This clonotype was counted only a few times. This chain connects TRBV4-3 to TRBJ2-1, with TRBD1 matching 9 bases. Germline V gives CDR1 LGHNA, CDR2 YSLEER. This CDR3 has 16 residues. Losses at the gene ends were 0 bases for V and 5 bases for J; bases not matched to a gene: 5. The CDR3 DNA reads as TGCGCCAGCAGCCAAGATCCCCGGGACAGGGACAATGAGCAGTTCTTC. Protein product: CASSQDPRDRDNEQFF.

The J gene is TRBJ1-5, the V gene TRBV6-1; TRBD1 might be the D (5 bases). The V end was cut by 5 bases, the J end by 4 bases, with 9 bases between. This CDR3 has 13 residues. Germline V CDR1 and CDR2: MNHNS, SASEGT. The CDR3 DNA follows: TGTGCCAGCAGTACACAGGTGAATCAGCCCCAGCATTTT. Residues: CASSTQVNQPQHF.

The chain has TRBV28 and TRBJ2-7; possibly TRBD2 for D (6 bases). CDR1 and CDR2 (germline): MDHEN, SYDVKM. This CDR3 is built from 12 residues. The V and J ends lost 10 bases and 2 bases respectively, with 12 bases between them. The CDR3 DNA follows: TGTGCCACTTGCTGGGGGGCCTACGAGCAGTACTTC. Its protein product is CATCWGAYEQYF.

The sample holds many counts of this clonotype. The chain recombines TRBV7-9 with TRBJ2-1, with D possibly being TRBD2 (5 bases). V lost 5 bases and J lost 2, with 19 bases in between. The CDR3 has 17 amino acids. Germline V lookup: CDR1 SEHNR, CDR2 FQNEAQ (reference sequence). The CDR3 coding sequence is TGTGCCAGCAGCGGTGTGGCGGGCCGATCCCCCTACAATGAGCAGTTCTTC. This translates into CASSGVAGRSPYNEQFF.

This sequence joins TRBV2 and TRBJ2-1, with 8 bases fitting TRBD2. V gave up 3 bases and J gave up 3 bases; unmatched junction bases: 13. This CDR3 is built from 18 residues. Germline CDR1 SNHLY, CDR2 FYNNEI. The chain's CDR3 is CASSEVLAEPPVYNEQFF. For the CDR3, the DNA is TGTGCCAGCAGTGAGGTACTAGCGGAGCCCCCTGTCTACAATGAGCAGTTCTTC.

This clonotype was observed at least ten times. This chain joins TRBV20-1 and TRBJ2-1; no definite D call. The CDR3 contains 13 residues. Trimming removed 0 bases from V and 3 bases from J, with 6 bases in between. Germline CDR1 and CDR2: DFQATT and SNEGSKA (reference sequence). The CDR3 DNA reads as TGCAGTGCTAGAGATCAGATCTACAATGAGCAGTTCTTC. This gives the protein CSARDQIYNEQFF.

This clonotype showed up many times. This rearrangement joins TRBV20-1 to TRBJ1-5; TRBD1 aligns across 11 bases. Trimming cost V 5 bases and J 6 bases; bases outside gene matches: 3. There are 13 residues in the CDR3. Germline CDR1 DFQATT, CDR2 SNEGSKA (reference sequence). DNA of the CDR3: TGCAGTGCTTGGACAGGGGGCTCTCAGCCCCAGCATTTT. This gives the protein CSAWTGGSQPQHF.

This clonotype was observed at least ten times. The gene calls are TRBV3-1 and TRBJ2-7; 11 bases are a match to TRBD2. The CDR3 covers 14 residues. V was clipped by 2 bases and J by 3 bases; unmatched bases: 0. Germline V gene data show CDR1 as LGHDT and CDR2 as YNNKEL (reference sequence). The CDR3 spells CASSQTSGSYEQYF. CDR3 DNA sequence: TGTGCCAGCAGCCAAACTAGCGGGAGCTACGAGCAGTACTTC.

This clonotype was recorded at least ten times. The genes are TRBV6-6 and TRBJ2-7, with D perhaps TRBD2 (5 bases). The V and J ends lost 4 bases and 3 bases respectively, with 7 bases between them. The CDR3 totals 12 residues. The germline V gene encodes CDR1 MNHNY and CDR2 SVGAGI (reference sequence). This chain's CDR3 is CASSSGNYEQYF. The CDR3 bases are TGTGCCAGCAGTTCCGGGAACTACGAGCAGTACTTC.

As concerns this clonotype: Just one base apart from a much larger clone, this may be a read error. The genes are TRBV2 and TRBJ2-1, with 14 positions matching TRBD2. CDR1 and CDR2 from the germline V gene are SNHLY and FYNNEI. The V segment lost 4 bases and the J segment 7 bases; nucleotides outside the gene matches: 0. The CDR3 extends over 14 amino acids. CDR3 coding DNA: TGTGCCAGCAGTGGGACTAGCGGGAGGAATGAGCAGTTCTTC. This codes for CASSGTSGRNEQFF.